This paragraph covers one T cell receptor (beta chain) sequence. The V segment lost 0 bases and the J segment 5 bases; nucleotides outside the gene matches: 3. In germline, CDR1 is SEHNR, CDR2 FQNEAQ (reference sequence). There are 14 residues in the CDR3. This specimen comes from a study of blood T cell repertoires in COVID-19. Study background: Samples taken during acute and convalescent COVID-19 were collected in the United States, Italy and Spain.

In the original processing: By means of reference gene primer amplification, nucleated cell counts were estimated. Only in-frame clones appear in the TCRdb table, and some are missing; sequencing was by immunoSEQ multiplex PCR. Clonal size and the V and J genes are those of that table, whereas D and trimming came from the DNA. The sample lists tens of thousands of clones, 84% occurring once. The clonotype comes from a man between 45 and 60 years old with acute or convalescent COVID-19. Sequencing was performed on peripheral blood. The gene calls are TRBV7-9 and TRBJ1-2; 7 bases agree with TRBD1. The CDR3 bases are TGTGCCAGCAGCTTAGCGGACAGGCCTTATGGCTACACCTTC. It codes for CASSLADRPYGYTF.